The TCR beta chain described here comes from a study of blood T cells in healthy people across ages. Concerning this clonotype itself: The target antigen is unknown.

The ends lost 1 base at V and 1 base at J; junction bases unmatched: 5. The CDR3 covers 16 residues. From germline, CDR1 is LGHNA and CDR2 YSLEER. General study points: Older age coincided with a roughly linear decline in TCR beta diversity per million T cells. Across samples, TCR beta diversity tracked strongly with naive T cell percentage. Expanded clonotype changes were possibly confounded by unknown donor CMV status.

A second about 6 to 12 cycle PCR used barcoded and J-beta primers. A template-switch adaptor containing 12 random nucleotides labeled each cDNA molecule. TCRdb reanalysed the 5' RACE reads using MiXCR and keeps one entry per CDR3 protein. This repertoire shows about 1.4 million distinct CDR3 sequences, 45% to 70% found once; its top ten account for under 8.5%. V is TRBV4-3 and J is TRBJ2-7; TRBD1 matches at 9 bases. Sample: blood. The clonotype comes from a man aged 18 to 30 in good health. The CDR3 DNA follows: TGCGCCAGCAGCCAAGGGTTTGACAGGGGGTCCTACGAGCAGTACTTC. Protein: CASSQGFDRGSYEQYF.